This TCR beta chain comes out of a study of blood T cells in healthy people across ages. Broader study findings: Naive and antigen-experienced cells were not separated, limiting conclusive comparison. More naive CD4+ cells and higher diversity were found in long-lived than in aged donors. A strong correlation between TCR beta diversity and naive T cell percentage was seen.

A second PCR of about 7 to 12 cycles used a sample-barcoded 5' primer and a J-beta primer mix. TCRdb independently ran MiXCR on the 5' RACE reads; one entry per CDR3 protein. Altogether about 900,000 distinct CDR3 sequences are present, around 62% being singletons, with the ten largest covering about 27%. On this clonotype itself: Its matching antigen is unknown. A read error may account for a junction end that differs from germline.

CDR1 and CDR2 from the germline V gene are SEHNR and FQNEAQ (reference sequence). The CDR3 length is 15 residues. This clonotype was sampled from a man aged 30 to 45 in good health. V is TRBV7-9 and J is TRBJ2-5, with D perhaps TRBD1 (6 bases). The sequenced material came from blood. The CDR3 DNA sequence: TGTGCCAGTAGCTTTCAGGGGCCTACACAAGAGACCCAGTACTTC. Its translation: CASSFQGPTQETQYF.